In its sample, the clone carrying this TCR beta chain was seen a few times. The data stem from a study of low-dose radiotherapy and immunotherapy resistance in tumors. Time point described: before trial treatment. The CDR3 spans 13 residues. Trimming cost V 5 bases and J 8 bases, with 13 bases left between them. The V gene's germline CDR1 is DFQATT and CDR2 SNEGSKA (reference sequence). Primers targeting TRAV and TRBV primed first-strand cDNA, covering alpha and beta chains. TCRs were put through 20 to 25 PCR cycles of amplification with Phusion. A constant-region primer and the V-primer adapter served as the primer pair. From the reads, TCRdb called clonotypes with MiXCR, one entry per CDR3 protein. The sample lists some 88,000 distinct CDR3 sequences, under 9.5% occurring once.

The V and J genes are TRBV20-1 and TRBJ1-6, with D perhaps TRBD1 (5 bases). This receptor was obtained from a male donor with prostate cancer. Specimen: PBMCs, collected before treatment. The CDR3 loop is CSARDRVDSPLHF. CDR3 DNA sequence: TGCAGTGCTCGGGACCGGGTCGATTCACCCCTCCACTTT.